This TCR beta chain was documented in a study of CD8 T cells in Susac syndrome. The T cells that were sequenced for TCR beta were CD8+ and CD4+ cells from blood. Relapsing-remitting disease, either stable or active, was present in the treatment-naive patients who were the multiple sclerosis controls. Random hexamers primed reverse transcription of about 0.5 to 1 ug RNA. Amplification of TCR beta CDR3 by immunoSEQ multiplex PCR spanned 54 Vbeta and 13 Jbeta. In TCRdb, the immunoSEQ multiplex PCR reads were re-called with MiXCR into one record per CDR3 protein. The sample records under 150,000 distinct CDR3 sequences, around 85% being singletons. The CDR3 length is 14 residues. Deletions cut 8 bases from V and 4 bases from J, with 17 bases between. Germline CDR1 reads SEHNR; CDR2 reads FQNEAQ (reference sequence).

This clonotype was obtained from a human donor with multiple sclerosis. Sample: CD8+ T cells from PBMCs. V is TRBV7-9 and J is TRBJ1-2, with TRBD1 as a possible D gene (5 bases). The CDR3: CASLGPSGVYGYTF. The DNA of the CDR3 is TGTGCCAGCTTGGGACCCTCTGGGGTCTATGGCTACACCTTC.